This T cell receptor beta chain derives from a study of blood T cell repertoires in COVID-19 (dated by TCRdb to 2019 to 2021). For context, the study as a whole: Samples covering the acute and convalescent phases of COVID-19 were provided by collaborators in the United States, Italy and Spain. The sample metadata nearly always contained a de-identified subject ID, COVID-19 status, age in years and sex. The material from the prospective study consisted of cDNA or gDNA derived from T cells, B-cell-depleted T cells, or PBMCs. The repertoires were released in a freely available public database meant as a resource for research on the immune response to SARS-CoV-2. Where HLA class I and class II types were available, the types were taken from metadata supplied by the sample provider, not from assay-based typing. The dataset comprised deeply sampled blood TCRbeta repertoires from subjects exposed to, actively infected with, or recovered from COVID-19. Samples came from the ongoing ImmuneRACE study (first 160 participants) plus 1,254 subjects from 6 global collaborators. Broad study findings and their caveats: The quantity of clinical and demographic metadata differed by source and by participant and was supplied without curation.

This clone was counted a single time. No cognate antigen has been identified for it. Per-base quality was not reported, and no clone a single base away is much larger than it. Trimming takes 11 bases from V and 5 bases from J, and the germline ends sit 9 bases apart. Reading the germline V gene gives CDR1 MNHEY and CDR2 SVGAGI. Inclusive of the bounding cysteine and phenylalanine, the CDR3 is 10 residues long. The kept DNA is CDR3 alone, 30 bases in frame from the first base. TCRbeta CDR3 regions were amplified from genomic DNA by means of the immunoSEQ Assay, a bias-controlled multiplex PCR. The study's own analysis went as follows. Nucleated cell counts per sample were estimated from amplification of reference gene primers within the assay. Sequence reads were collapsed and filtered to measure the absolute abundance of every unique TCRbeta CDR3 rearrangement. For each sample, productive Simpson clonality was calculated as the square root of Simpson's diversity index across productive rearrangements. TCRdb mirrors the immuneACCESS table, restricted to in-frame sequences. Some clones are absent from its copies; in checked studies, under half trace to an unresolved V gene, and the reason for the others is unknown. That table furnishes V, J and clone size, whereas the DNA furnished D and trimming. The sample yields 200,000 to 250,000 clones; approximately 88% were counted once. About 3.5% of the sample rests with the top ten.

In the prospective study, participants were about 18 to 90 years old, resided in fewer than 25 geographic areas of the United States, and were enrolled through a virtual design. In the prospective study, participants were assigned to cohorts based on the clinical history participants reported in a screening survey and a study questionnaire. Exposed participants had been in contact with someone with a PCR-confirmed or clinician-diagnosed COVID-19 case within 2 weeks of study entry. In the prospective study, mobile phlebotomists collected whole blood, serum and a nasopharyngeal or oropharyngeal swab from each participant. Prospective study participants could optionally give additional blood draws and questionnaires over an approximately 2-month period. Before DNA extraction, blood samples from the prospective study were shipped at room temperature or frozen.

Recombination connected TRBV6-5 to TRBJ1-1; the D gene is not confidently resolved. The sequenced sample was PBMCs or T cells enriched from blood (not recorded which). The source is a woman aged 30 to 39 who had been exposed to COVID-19. The CDR3 protein sequence reads: CAGEGTEAFF. The DNA sequence is TGTGCCGGGGAGGGTACTGAAGCTTTCTTT.